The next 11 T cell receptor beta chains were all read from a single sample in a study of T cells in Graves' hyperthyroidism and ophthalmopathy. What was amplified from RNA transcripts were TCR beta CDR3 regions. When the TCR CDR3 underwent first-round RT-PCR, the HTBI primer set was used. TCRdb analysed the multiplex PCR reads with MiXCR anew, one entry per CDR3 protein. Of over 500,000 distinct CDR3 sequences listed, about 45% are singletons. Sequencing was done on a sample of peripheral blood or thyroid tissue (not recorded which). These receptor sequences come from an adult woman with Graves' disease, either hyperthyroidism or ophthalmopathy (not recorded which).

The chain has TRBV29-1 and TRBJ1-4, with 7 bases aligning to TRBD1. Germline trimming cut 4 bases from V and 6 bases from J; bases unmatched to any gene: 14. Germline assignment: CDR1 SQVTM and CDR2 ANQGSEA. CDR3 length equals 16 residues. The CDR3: CSVALRAGGWYEKLFF. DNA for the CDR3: TGCAGCGTTGCGCTTCGTGCAGGGGGTTGGTATGAAAAACTGTTTTTT. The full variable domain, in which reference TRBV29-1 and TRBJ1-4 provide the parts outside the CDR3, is SAVISQKPSRDICQRGTSLTIQCQVDSQVTMMFWYRQQPGQSLTLIATANQGSEATYESGFVIDKFPISRPNLTFSTLTVSNMSPEDSSIYLCSVALRAGGWYEKLFFGSGTQLSVL.

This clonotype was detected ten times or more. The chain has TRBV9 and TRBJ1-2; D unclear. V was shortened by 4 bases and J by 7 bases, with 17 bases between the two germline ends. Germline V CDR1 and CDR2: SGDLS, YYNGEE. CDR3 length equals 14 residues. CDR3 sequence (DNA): TGTGCCAGCAGCCCGGCAGTCTTCACGGGTGGCTACACCTTC. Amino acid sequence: CASSPAVFTGGYTF.

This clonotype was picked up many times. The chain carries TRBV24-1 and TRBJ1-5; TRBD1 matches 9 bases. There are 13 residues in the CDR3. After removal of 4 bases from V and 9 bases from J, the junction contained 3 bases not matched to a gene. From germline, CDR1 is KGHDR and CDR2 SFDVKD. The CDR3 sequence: CATSDPTGGPQHF. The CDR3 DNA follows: TGTGCCACCAGTGACCCGACAGGGGGGCCCCAGCATTTT.

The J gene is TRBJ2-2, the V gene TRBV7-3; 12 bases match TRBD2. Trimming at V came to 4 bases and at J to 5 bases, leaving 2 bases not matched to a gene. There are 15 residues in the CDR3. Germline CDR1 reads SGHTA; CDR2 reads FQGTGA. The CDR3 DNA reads TGTGCCAGCAGCTCCGGACTAGCGGGGACCGGGGAGCTGTTTTTT. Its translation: CASSSGLAGTGELFF.

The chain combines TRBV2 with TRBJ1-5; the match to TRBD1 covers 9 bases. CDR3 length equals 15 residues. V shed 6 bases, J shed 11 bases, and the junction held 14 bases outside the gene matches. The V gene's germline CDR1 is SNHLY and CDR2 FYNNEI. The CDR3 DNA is TGTGCCAGCAGAGGTTCGGACAGGGGTGCAGAGACCCAGCATTTT. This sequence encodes CASRGSDRGAETQHF. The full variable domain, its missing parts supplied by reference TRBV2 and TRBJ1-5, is EPEVTQTPSHQVTQMGQEVILRCVPISNHLYFYWYRQILGQKVEFLVSFYNNEISEKSEIFDDQFSVERPDGSNFTLKIRSTKLEDSAMYFCASRGSDRGAETQHFGDGTRLSIL.

The CDR3 sequence: CASSLDPSGRSETQYF. The CDR3 DNA reads TGCGCCAGCAGCTTGGATCCTAGCGGGAGATCGGAGACCCAGTACTTC. The genes are TRBV5-1 and TRBJ2-5; 10 nucleotides line up with TRBD2. The CDR3 loop spans 16 amino acids. The germline V gene has CDR1 SGHRS and CDR2 YFSETQ. V dropped 0 bases and J dropped 5; count of bases not matched to a gene: 7.

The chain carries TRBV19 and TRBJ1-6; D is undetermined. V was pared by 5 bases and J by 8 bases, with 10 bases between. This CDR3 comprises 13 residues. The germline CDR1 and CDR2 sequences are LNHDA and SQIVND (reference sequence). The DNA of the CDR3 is TGTGCCAGTAGTTCGGATGCGGATTCACCCCTCCACTTT. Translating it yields CASSSDADSPLHF.

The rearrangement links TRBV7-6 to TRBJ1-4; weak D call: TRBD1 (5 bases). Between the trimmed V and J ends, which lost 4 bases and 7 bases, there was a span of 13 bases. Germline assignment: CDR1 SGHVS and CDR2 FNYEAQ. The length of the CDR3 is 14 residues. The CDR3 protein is CASSSRGSSEKLFF. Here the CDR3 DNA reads TGTGCCAGCAGCTCAAGGGGTTCTAGTGAAAAACTGTTTTTT.

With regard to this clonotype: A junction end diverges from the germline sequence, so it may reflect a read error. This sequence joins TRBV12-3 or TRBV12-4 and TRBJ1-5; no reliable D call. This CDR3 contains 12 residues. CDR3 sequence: CAGGEGKQPQHF. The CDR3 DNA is TGTGCCGGCGGGGAGGGCAAGCAGCCCCAGCATTTT.

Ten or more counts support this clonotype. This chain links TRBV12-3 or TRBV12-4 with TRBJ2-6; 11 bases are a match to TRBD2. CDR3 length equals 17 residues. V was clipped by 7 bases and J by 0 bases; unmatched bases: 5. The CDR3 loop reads CASTGGTSGSGANVLTF. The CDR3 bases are TGTGCCAGCACCGGAGGGACTAGCGGCTCTGGGGCCAACGTCCTGACTTTC.

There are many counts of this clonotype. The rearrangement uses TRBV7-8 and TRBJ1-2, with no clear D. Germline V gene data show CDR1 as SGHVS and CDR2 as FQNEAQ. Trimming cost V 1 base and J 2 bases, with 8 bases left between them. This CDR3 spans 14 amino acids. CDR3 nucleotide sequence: TGTGCCAGCAGCTTAGGTTCGTCGAACTATGGCTACACCTTC. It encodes CASSLGSSNYGYTF.